This entry describes one T cell receptor (beta chain). Its antigen is unidentified. The source of the sample is a study of T cell responses to AZD1222 COVID-19 vaccine. Measured with immunoSEQ multiplex PCR; TCRdb has only the in-frame clones, and not every one. The sample shows 150,000 to 200,000 clones, about 89% of them seen only once. Study outcomes and limitations: Reportedly, close to half of spike-specific TCRs are directed against unmutated variant regions. Only a handful of individuals given AZD1222 were seropositive at baseline.

The sequences come from peripheral blood, collected on day 0 of MenACWY control vaccination. The receptor was derived from an adult in good health.

The CDR3 nucleotides are TGTGCCAGCAGTCACCGGGATCCCGACACAGATACGCAGTATTTT. This gives the protein CASSHRDPDTDTQYF. The J gene is TRBJ2-3, the V gene TRBV6-6; D might be TRBD2 (5 bases). Trimming stripped 5 bases from V and 2 bases from J, with 14 bases between. The CDR3 is 15 amino acids. CDR1 MNHNY and CDR2 SVGAGI come from the germline V gene (reference sequence).